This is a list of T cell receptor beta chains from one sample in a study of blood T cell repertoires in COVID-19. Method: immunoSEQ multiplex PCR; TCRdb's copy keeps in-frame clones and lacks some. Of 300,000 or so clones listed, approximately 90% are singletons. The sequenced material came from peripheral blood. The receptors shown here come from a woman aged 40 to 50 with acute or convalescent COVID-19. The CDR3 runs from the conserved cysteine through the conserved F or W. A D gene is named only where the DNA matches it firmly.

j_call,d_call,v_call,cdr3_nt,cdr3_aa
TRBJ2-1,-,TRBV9,TGTGCCAGCAGCGTAGCAGGAGGGAGCTCCTACAATGAGCAGTTCTTC,CASSVAGGSSYNEQFF
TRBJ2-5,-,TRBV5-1,TGCGCCAGCAGCTCCCGAGGGAGGTACCAAGAGACCCAGTACTTC,CASSSRGRYQETQYF
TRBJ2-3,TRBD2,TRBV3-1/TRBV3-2,TGTGCCAGCAGCCCTTCTCGACTAGCGGGGGGGGCCTGGATCGGCACAGATACGCAGTATTTT,CASSPSRLAGGAWIGTDTQYF
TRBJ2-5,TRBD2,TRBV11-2,TGTGCCAGCACCTCATTAGCTGCGGGGGACCAAGAGACCCAGTACTTC,CASTSLAAGDQETQYF
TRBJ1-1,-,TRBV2,TGTGCCAGCAGTGGAGGACAGACAATGAACACTGAAGCTTTCTTT,CASSGGQTMNTEAFF
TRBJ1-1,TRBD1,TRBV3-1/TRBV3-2,TGTGCCAGCAGCGTACCGGGACAGCTGAACACTGAAGCTTTCTTT,CASSVPGQLNTEAFF
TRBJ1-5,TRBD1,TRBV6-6,TGTGCCAGCAGTTACGGGACAGGGCGAAGCAATCAGCCCCAGCATTTT,CASSYGTGRSNQPQHF
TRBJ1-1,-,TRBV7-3,TGTGCCAGCAGCTTCAGGGGCCCAGACACTGAAGCTTTCTTT,CASSFRGPDTEAFF
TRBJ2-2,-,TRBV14,TGTGCCACCAAACGCGTTGGTTCCGGGGAGCTGTTTTTT,CATKRVGSGELFF
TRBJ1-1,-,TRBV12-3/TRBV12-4,TGTGCCAGCAGTTTAGCCTTGAACACTGAAGCTTTCTTT,CASSLALNTEAFF
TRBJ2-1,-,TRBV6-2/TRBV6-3,TGTGCCAGCAGTTACTCGAAGAATCGGGGGTACAATGAGCAGTTCTTC,CASSYSKNRGYNEQFF
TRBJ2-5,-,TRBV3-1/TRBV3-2,TGTGCCAGCAGCCAAGGGAGGCAGGCCCAATGGGGGACCCAGTACTTC,CASSQGRQAQWGTQYF
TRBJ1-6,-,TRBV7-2,TGTGCCAGCAGCCGGATCTTTTCAAGCGGCGTTAATAATTCACCCCTCCACTTT,CASSRIFSSGVNNSPLHF
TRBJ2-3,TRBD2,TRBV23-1,TGCGCCAGCAGTCGCCCCCTCGGGGGGGGGCTCACAGATACGCAGTATTTT,CASSRPLGGGLTDTQYF
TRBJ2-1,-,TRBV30,TGTGCCTGGAGTTTCCCCGGGGGCTCCTACAATGAGCAGTTCTTC,CAWSFPGGSYNEQFF